This T cell receptor beta chain is drawn from a study of monozygotic twins with cystic fibrosis. V lost 0 bases and J lost 0; bases outside the gene matches: 1. Germline V lookup: CDR1 MGHRA, CDR2 YSYEKL. This CDR3 region has 15 residues. Assay: immunoSEQ multiplex PCR; the TCRdb copy retains only in-frame clones and omits some. The profile shows 20,000 or so clones, 97% of them singletons. The rearrangement uses TRBV4-1 and TRBJ2-7; 8 nucleotides align to TRBD1. Specimen: blood. This receptor was taken from a woman aged 25-40 years with cystic fibrosis. This CDR3 reads CASSQEGQGSYEQYF. CDR3 coding DNA: TGCGCCAGCAGCCAAGAAGGACAGGGCTCCTACGAGCAGTACTTC.